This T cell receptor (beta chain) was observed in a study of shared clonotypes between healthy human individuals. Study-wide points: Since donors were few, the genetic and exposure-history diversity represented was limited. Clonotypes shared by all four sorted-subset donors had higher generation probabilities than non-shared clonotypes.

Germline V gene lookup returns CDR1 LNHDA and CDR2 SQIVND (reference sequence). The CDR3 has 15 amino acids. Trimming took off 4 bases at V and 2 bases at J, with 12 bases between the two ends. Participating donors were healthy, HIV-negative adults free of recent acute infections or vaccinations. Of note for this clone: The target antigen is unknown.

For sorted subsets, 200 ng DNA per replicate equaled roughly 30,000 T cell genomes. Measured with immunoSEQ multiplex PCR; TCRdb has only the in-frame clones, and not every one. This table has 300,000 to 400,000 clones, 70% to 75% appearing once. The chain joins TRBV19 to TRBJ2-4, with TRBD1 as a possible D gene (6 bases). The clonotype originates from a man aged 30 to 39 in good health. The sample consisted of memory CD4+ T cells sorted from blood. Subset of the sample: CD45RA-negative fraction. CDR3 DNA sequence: TGTGCCAGTAGTACCCAGTGGGGGCCCAAAAACATTCAGTACTTC. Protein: CASSTQWGPKNIQYF.